The 25 T cell receptor beta chains presented below share a single source sample, sequenced in a study of blood T cell repertoires in COVID-19. The table came from immunoSEQ multiplex PCR; TCRdb's copy has only in-frame clones and leaves some out. Of under 250,000 clones in the sample, 80% were seen once. The sequencing sample was made of PBMCs or T cells enriched from blood (not recorded which). All receptors come from a man in his thirties or forties with acute COVID-19.

V usage is TRBV4-1 and J usage is TRBJ1-5; a weak D match, TRBD1 (5 bases). Germline values: CDR1 MGHRA, CDR2 YSYEKL. The CDR3 is 15 residues long. Trimming stripped 4 bases from V and 1 base from J, with 11 bases between. CDR3 protein: CASSLQGLSNQPQHF. The DNA of the CDR3 is TGCGCCAGCAGCCTGCAGGGATTGAGCAATCAGCCCCAGCATTTT.

This chain connects TRBV6-6 to TRBJ2-2; D remains unclear. The CDR3 is 15 amino acids. Germline CDR1 is MNHNY and CDR2 is SVGAGI (reference sequence). V lost 0 bases and J lost 7, with 12 bases in between. The CDR3 sequence is CASSYSSGFDGELFF. The CDR3 nucleotides read TGTGCCAGCAGTTACTCCTCAGGCTTCGACGGGGAGCTGTTTTTT.

The chain carries TRBV28 and TRBJ2-7; the D is unclear. V gave up 3 bases and J gave up 0 bases, with 15 bases separating them. Germline-derived CDR1 and CDR2 are MDHEN and SYDVKM. This CDR3 is 16 amino acids long. The CDR3 DNA reads as TGTGCCAGCAGTTTCATTTTGGCCTTACCCTCCTACGAGCAGTACTTC. It is translated as CASSFILALPSYEQYF.

This rearrangement joins TRBV11-2 to TRBJ1-6, with D perhaps TRBD1 (6 bases). Germline V lookup: CDR1 SGHAT, CDR2 FQNNGV. Trimming removed 5 bases at V and 7 bases at J, with 15 bases between. The CDR3 runs 15 residues. This CDR3 is CASSEEGGINSPLHF. The CDR3 DNA sequence: TGTGCCAGCAGCGAGGAGGGGGGGATCAATTCACCCCTCCACTTT.

A single count supports this clone. The chain uses TRBV6-1 and TRBJ1-1; D unresolved. CDR3 length: 16 residues. Germline V lookup: CDR1 MNHNS, CDR2 SASEGT. Trimming shortened V by 0 bases and J by 3 bases, and 14 bases separated the two germline ends. The CDR3 protein is CASSEAFLGRYTEAFF. CDR3 bases: TGTGCCAGCAGTGAAGCTTTCTTGGGGAGGTACACTGAAGCTTTCTTT.

The chain carries TRBV28 and TRBJ1-3; no definite D call. Germline assignment: CDR1 MDHEN and CDR2 SYDVKM. Trimming left V 5 bases short and J 0 bases short, with 8 bases between. The CDR3 has 14 residues. The CDR3 sequence: CASSPTLSGNTIYF. For the CDR3, the DNA is TGTGCCAGCAGTCCGACACTCTCTGGAAACACCATATATTTT.

The chain links TRBV6-2 or TRBV6-3 to TRBJ1-2, with a weak D call TRBD1 (6 bases). The V gene's germline CDR1 is MNHEY and CDR2 SVGEGT. Trimming took off 7 bases at V and 3 bases at J, with 18 bases between the two ends. The CDR3 length is 15 residues. The CDR3 DNA follows: TGTGCCAGCACCCCTAGGACAGCCCCCTACTATGGCTACACCTTC. Protein: CASTPRTAPYYGYTF.

This rearrangement joins TRBV18 to TRBJ1-6; 7 nucleotides match TRBD1. From germline, CDR1 is KGHSH and CDR2 LQKENI. The J segment lost 0 bases and the V segment lost 3 bases, leaving 8 bases of the junction unmatched. The CDR3 spans 18 residues. The CDR3 DNA sequence: TGTGCCAGCTCACCTTTAAATCGGGACAGCTCCTATAATTCACCCCTCCACTTT. Its protein is CASSPLNRDSSYNSPLHF.

The rearrangement links TRBV15 to TRBJ2-3; 8 bases agree with TRBD2. Trimming at V came to 0 bases and at J to 9 bases, leaving 14 bases not matched to a gene. Germline assignment: CDR1 LNHNV and CDR2 YYDKDF (reference sequence). The CDR3 spans 17 residues. The CDR3 region is CATSRDRIAGTKGTQYF. CDR3 in DNA: TGTGCCACCAGCAGAGATCGGATAGCGGGGACAAAAGGGACGCAGTATTTT.

The chain is built from TRBV5-1 and TRBJ2-1; the D gene is possibly TRBD1 (5 bases). Germline V gives CDR1 SGHRS, CDR2 YFSETQ. The CDR3 contains 13 residues. The V end lost 2 bases, the J end lost 5 bases, and 8 bases lay between the germline ends. The CDR3: CASSLLQDNEQFF. CDR3 nucleotides: TGCGCCAGCAGCTTATTACAGGACAATGAGCAGTTCTTC.

V usage is TRBV7-9 and J usage is TRBJ2-5, with 9 bases that match TRBD2. The CDR3 sequence is 13 residues long. The V segment lost 6 bases and the J segment 3 bases; nucleotides outside the gene matches: 2. The germline V gene encodes CDR1 SEHNR and CDR2 FQNEAQ (reference sequence). The CDR3 region has the DNA TGTGCCAGCAGTCCTAGCGGGGAAGAGACCCAGTACTTC. It translates to CASSPSGEETQYF. Together with reference TRBV7-9 and TRBJ2-5, the CDR3 gives the full variable domain: DTGVSQNPRHKITKRGQNVTFRCDPISEHNRLYWYRQTLGQGPEFLTYFQNEAQLEKSRLLSDRFSAERPKGSFSTLEIQRTEQGDSAMYLCASSPSGEETQYFGPGTRLLVL.

The chain has TRBV6-1 and TRBJ1-6; the D gene is possibly TRBD1 (6 bases). This CDR3 has 15 amino acids. V gave up 0 bases and J gave up 5 bases, with 8 bases separating them. Germline V gene lookup returns CDR1 MNHNS and CDR2 SASEGT. The CDR3 nucleotides read TGTGCCAGCAGTGAAGCTACAGGGAATAATTCACCCCTCCACTTT. Translation: CASSEATGNNSPLHF.

This sequence joins TRBV5-1 and TRBJ1-1, with D maybe TRBD1 (6 bases). V lost 4 bases and J 0 bases, leaving 13 bases between the germline ends. Germline CDR1 and CDR2: SGHRS and YFSETQ. The CDR3 length is 15 residues. This chain's CDR3 is CASSGGAPMNTEAFF. CDR3 coding DNA: TGCGCCAGCAGCGGGGGGGCTCCCATGAACACTGAAGCTTTCTTT.

The chain couples TRBV6-5 to TRBJ2-1, with 9 bases that match TRBD1. CDR1 MNHEY and CDR2 SVGAGI come from the germline V gene. The ends lost 8 bases at V and 9 bases at J; junction bases unmatched: 8. The CDR3 is 13 amino acids. As DNA, the CDR3 is TGTGCCAGCTGGACAGGGGTTATCGGTGAGCAGTTCTTC. Translating gives CASWTGVIGEQFF.

The V gene is TRBV5-1, the J gene TRBJ2-1; 12 bases are a match to TRBD1. The CDR3 is 15 amino acids. CDR1 and CDR2 (germline): SGHRS, YFSETQ. The V segment lost 4 bases and the J segment 8 bases; nucleotides outside the gene matches: 7. The CDR3 loop is CASSPAGTGGYEQFF. The DNA for the CDR3 is TGCGCCAGCAGCCCCGCCGGGACAGGGGGCTATGAGCAGTTCTTC.

This chain uses TRBV3-1 (or the pseudogene TRBV3-2) with TRBJ1-1; 7 bases align to TRBD1. The trim removed 5 bases at V and 2 bases at J, leaving 8 bases unmatched. The CDR3 totals 15 residues. Germline CDR1 reads LGHDT; CDR2 reads YNNKEL (reference sequence). CDR3 amino acids: CASSEETGRNTEAFF. The DNA for the CDR3 is TGTGCCAGCAGCGAGGAGACAGGGCGCAACACTGAAGCTTTCTTT.

This chain connects TRBV30 to TRBJ1-5, with D maybe TRBD1 (6 bases). The CDR3 spans 13 residues. V shed 3 bases and J shed 6 bases, with 12 bases lying between them. Germline V CDR1 and CDR2: GTSNPN, SVGIG (reference sequence). The CDR3 DNA is TGTGCCTGGAGCGCGGGAGGGGGTCAGCCCCAGCATTTT. As protein: CAWSAGGGQPQHF.

This clone was counted a few times. This chain uses TRBV5-1 with TRBJ1-2; D is ambiguous. V was pared by 10 bases and J by 4 bases, with 20 bases between. This CDR3 has 14 residues. Germline loops: CDR1 SGHRS, CDR2 YFSETQ. The DNA for the CDR3 is TGCGCCCCTCGTAGGAGAACGGAATCCTATGGCTACACCTTC. Translation: CAPRRRTESYGYTF. Drawing the rest from reference TRBV5-1 and TRBJ1-2, the complete variable domain is KAGVTQTPRYLIKTRGQQVTLSCSPISGHRSVSWYQQTPGQGLQFLFEYFSETQRNKGNFPGRFSGRQFSNSRSEMNVSTLELGDSALYLCAPRRRTESYGYTFGSGTRLTVV.

The gene calls are TRBV28 and TRBJ1-2, with no clear D. This CDR3 comprises 13 residues. Trimming pared 8 bases from V and 2 bases from J, leaving 12 bases between. Germline-derived CDR1 and CDR2 are MDHEN and SYDVKM. The CDR3 DNA reads TGTGCCAGCGGGCAGCCAGAGAACTATGGCTACACCTTC. It encodes CASGQPENYGYTF.

This clone was recorded once. The CDR3 sequence: CASSQRASNTEAFF. Here the CDR3 DNA reads TGCGCCAGCAGCCAGAGGGCATCCAACACTGAAGCTTTCTTT. The rearrangement links TRBV5-1 to TRBJ1-1; D remains unclear. Trimming shortened V by 4 bases and J by 2 bases, and 12 bases separated the two germline ends. Germline loops: CDR1 SGHRS, CDR2 YFSETQ. The CDR3 contains 14 residues.

This clone appeared once. This chain's CDR3 is CSVQGDSYEQYF. The CDR3 region has the DNA TGCAGCGTCCAAGGGGACAGCTACGAGCAGTACTTC. The chain links TRBV29-1 to TRBJ2-7, with 7 bases matching TRBD1. There are 12 residues in the CDR3. The germline V gene has CDR1 SQVTM and CDR2 ANQGSEA. V lost 6 bases and J lost 3; bases outside the gene matches: 5.

The gene calls are TRBV10-3 and TRBJ1-1; D gene unclear. Trimming removed 6 bases at V and 2 bases at J, with 19 bases between. The CDR3 runs 16 residues. Germline CDR1 and CDR2: ENHRY and SYGVKD. The CDR3 loop is CAIRDSSLPPNTEAFF. CDR3 DNA: TGTGCCATCAGGGACTCCAGTTTGCCACCAAACACTGAAGCTTTCTTT.

The genes are TRBV30 and TRBJ1-6; 8 nucleotides line up with TRBD1. Germline loops: CDR1 GTSNPN, CDR2 SVGIG (reference sequence). CDR3 length equals 15 residues. After removal of 0 bases from V and 10 bases from J, the junction contained 8 bases not matched to a gene. The CDR3 DNA follows: TGTGCCTGGAGTGTACGGGGACAGGTTGAGTCACCCCTCCACTTT. This gives the protein CAWSVRGQVESPLHF.

CDR3 sequence (DNA): TGCGCCAGCAGCCCGACAGGGTTCGGGGAGCTGTTTTTT. The encoded protein is CASSPTGFGELFF. The genes are TRBV4-1 and TRBJ2-2, with TRBD1 matching over 7 bases. This CDR3 has 13 residues. The V and J ends lost 4 bases and 7 bases, in that order; junction bases with no gene match: 3. CDR1 and CDR2 (germline): MGHRA, YSYEKL.

The genes are TRBV10-1 and TRBJ2-2, with TRBD2 matching 9 bases. The germline V gene encodes CDR1 WNHNN and CDR2 SYGVQD (reference sequence). This CDR3 is built from 17 residues. Trimming cost V 3 bases and J 5 bases; bases outside gene matches: 10. The CDR3 DNA sequence: TGCGCCAGCAGTGAAGGTAGCGGGGGCCCGCTTACCGGGGAGCTGTTTTTT. Amino acid sequence: CASSEGSGGPLTGELFF.